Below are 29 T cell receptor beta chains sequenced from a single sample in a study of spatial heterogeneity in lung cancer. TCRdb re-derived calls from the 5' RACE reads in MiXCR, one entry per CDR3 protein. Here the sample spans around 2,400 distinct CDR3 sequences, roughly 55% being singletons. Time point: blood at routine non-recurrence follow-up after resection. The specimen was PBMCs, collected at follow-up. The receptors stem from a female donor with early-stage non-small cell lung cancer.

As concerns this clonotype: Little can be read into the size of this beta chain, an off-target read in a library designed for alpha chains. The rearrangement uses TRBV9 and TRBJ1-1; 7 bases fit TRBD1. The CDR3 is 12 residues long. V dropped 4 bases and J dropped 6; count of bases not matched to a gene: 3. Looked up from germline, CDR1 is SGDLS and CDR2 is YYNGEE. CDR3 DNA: TGTGCCAGCAGCACTCAGGGGGCTGAAGCTTTCTTT. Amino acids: CASSTQGAEAFF. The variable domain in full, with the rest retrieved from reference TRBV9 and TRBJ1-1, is DSGVTQTPKHLITATGQRVTLRCSPRSGDLSVYWYQQSLDQGLQFLIQYYNGEERAKGNILERFSAQQFPDLHSELNLSSLELGDSALYFCASSTQGAEAFFGQGTRLTVV.

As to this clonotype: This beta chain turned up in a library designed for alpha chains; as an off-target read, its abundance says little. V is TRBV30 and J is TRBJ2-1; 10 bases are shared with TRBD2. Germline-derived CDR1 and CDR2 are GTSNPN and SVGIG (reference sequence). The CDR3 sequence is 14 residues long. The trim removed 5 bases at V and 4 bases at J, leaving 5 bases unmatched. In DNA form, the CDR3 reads TGTGCCTGGGCCCTGACTAGCGGGTACAATGAGCAGTTCTTC. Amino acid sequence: CAWALTSGYNEQFF.

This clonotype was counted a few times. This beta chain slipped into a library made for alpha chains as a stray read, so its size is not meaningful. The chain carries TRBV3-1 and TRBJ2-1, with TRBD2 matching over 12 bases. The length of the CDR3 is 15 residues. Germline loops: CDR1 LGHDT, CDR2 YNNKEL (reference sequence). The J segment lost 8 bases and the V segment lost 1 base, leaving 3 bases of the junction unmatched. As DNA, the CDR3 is TGTGCCAGCAGCCAAGGGGGACTAGCGGGCCATGAGCAGTTCTTC. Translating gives CASSQGGLAGHEQFF.

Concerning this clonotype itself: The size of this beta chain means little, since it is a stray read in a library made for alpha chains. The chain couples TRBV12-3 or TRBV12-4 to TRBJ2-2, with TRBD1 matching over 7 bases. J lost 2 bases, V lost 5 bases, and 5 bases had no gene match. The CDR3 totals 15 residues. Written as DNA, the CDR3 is TGTGCCAGCAGTCTGGGGACAGCTAACACCGGGGAGCTGTTTTTT. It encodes CASSLGTANTGELFF.

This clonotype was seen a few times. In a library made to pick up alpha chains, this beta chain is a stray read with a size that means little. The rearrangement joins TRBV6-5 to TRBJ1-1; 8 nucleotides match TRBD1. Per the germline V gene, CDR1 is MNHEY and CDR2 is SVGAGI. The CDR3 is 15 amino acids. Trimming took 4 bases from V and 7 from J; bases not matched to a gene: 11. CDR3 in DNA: TGTGCCAGCAGTTCCCTTAGGACAGGGTATAATGAAGCTTTCTTT. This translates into CASSSLRTGYNEAFF.

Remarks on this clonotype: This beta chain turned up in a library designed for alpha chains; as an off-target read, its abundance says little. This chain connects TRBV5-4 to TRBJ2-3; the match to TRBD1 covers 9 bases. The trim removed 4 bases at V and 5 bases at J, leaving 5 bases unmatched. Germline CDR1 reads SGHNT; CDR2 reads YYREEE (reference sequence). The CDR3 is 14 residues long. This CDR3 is CASSREGQGDTQYF. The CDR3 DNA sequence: TGTGCCAGCAGCCGAGAGGGACAGGGAGATACGCAGTATTTT.

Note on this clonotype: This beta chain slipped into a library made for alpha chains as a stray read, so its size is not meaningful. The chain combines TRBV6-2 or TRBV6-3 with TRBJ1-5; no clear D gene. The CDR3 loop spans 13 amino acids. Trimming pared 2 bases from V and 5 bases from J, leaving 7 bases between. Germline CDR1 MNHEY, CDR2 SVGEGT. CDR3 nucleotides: TGTGCCAGCAGTTACAGGGCCGATCAGCCCCAGCATTTT. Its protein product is CASSYRADQPQHF.

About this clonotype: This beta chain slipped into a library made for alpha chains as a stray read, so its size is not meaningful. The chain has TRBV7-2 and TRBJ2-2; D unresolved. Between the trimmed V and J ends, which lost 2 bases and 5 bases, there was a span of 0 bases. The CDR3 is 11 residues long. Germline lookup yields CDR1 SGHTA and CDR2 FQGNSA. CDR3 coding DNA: TGTGCCAGCAGCTTAACCGGGGAGCTGTTTTTT. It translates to CASSLTGELFF.

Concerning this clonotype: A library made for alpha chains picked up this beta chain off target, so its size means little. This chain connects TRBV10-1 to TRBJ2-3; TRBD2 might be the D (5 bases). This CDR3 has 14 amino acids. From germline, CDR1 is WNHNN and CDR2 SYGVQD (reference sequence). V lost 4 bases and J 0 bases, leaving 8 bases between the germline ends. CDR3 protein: CASSVWESTDTQYF. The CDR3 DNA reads TGCGCCAGCAGTGTATGGGAGAGCACAGATACGCAGTATTTT.

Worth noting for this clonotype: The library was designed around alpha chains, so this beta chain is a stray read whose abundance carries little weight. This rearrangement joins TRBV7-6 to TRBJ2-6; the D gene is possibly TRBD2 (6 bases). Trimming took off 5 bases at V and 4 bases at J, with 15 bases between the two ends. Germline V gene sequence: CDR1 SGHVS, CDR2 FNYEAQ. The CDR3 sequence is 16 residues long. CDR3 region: CASSPVGGAGANVLTF. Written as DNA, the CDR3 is TGTGCCAGCAGCCCTGTAGGAGGGGCCGGGGCCAACGTCCTGACTTTC.

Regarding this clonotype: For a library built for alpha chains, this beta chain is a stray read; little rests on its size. The CDR3 sequence: CSVEAPGGPLTDTQYF. DNA for the CDR3: TGCAGCGTTGAAGCTCCAGGGGGGCCGCTTACAGATACGCAGTATTTT. This chain joins TRBV29-1 and TRBJ2-3; TRBD1 might be the D (7 bases). The V and J ends lost 1 base and 3 bases respectively, with 17 bases between them. CDR3 size: 16 residues. Germline V gene data show CDR1 as SQVTM and CDR2 as ANQGSEA.

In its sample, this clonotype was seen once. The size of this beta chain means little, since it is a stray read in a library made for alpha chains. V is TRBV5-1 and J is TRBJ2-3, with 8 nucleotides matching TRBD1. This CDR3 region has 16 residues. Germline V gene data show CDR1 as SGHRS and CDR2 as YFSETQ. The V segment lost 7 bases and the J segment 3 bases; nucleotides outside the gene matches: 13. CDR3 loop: CASGWGQGARTDTQYF. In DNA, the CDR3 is TGCGCCAGCGGCTGGGGGCAGGGGGCGAGAACAGATACGCAGTATTTT.

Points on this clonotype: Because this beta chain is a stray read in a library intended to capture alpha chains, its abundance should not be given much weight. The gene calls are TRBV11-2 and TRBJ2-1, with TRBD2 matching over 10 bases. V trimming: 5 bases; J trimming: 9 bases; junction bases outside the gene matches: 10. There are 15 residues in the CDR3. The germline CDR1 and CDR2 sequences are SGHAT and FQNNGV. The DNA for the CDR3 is TGTGCCAGCAGCCAAATCAGCGGGAGGGTTGGTGAGCAGTTCTTC. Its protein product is CASSQISGRVGEQFF. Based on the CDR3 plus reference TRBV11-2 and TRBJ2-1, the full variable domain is EAGVAQSPRYKIIEKRQSVAFWCNPISGHATLYWYQQILGQGPKLLIQFQNNGVVDDSQLPKDRFSAERLKGVDSTLKIQPAKLEDSAVYLCASSQISGRVGEQFFGPGTRLTVL.

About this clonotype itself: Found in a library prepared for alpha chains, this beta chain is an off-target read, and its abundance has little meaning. The CDR3 is CASSSTGYSYNEQFF. The CDR3 DNA sequence: TGTGCCAGCAGCTCTACAGGATACTCCTACAATGAGCAGTTCTTC. The chain combines TRBV5-8 with TRBJ2-1; D might be TRBD1 (5 bases). The V end was cut by 3 bases, the J end by 0 bases, with 10 bases between. This CDR3 comprises 15 residues. CDR1 and CDR2 from the germline V gene are SGHTS and YDEGEE.

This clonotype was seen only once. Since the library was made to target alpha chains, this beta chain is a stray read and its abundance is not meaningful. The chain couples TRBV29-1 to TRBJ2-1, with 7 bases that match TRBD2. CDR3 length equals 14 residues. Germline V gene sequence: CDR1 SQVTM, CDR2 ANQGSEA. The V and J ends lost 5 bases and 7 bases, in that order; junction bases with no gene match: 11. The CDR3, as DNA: TGCAGCGTTCAAGGACTAGGCGGGGGTAATGAGCAGTTCTTC. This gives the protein CSVQGLGGGNEQFF.

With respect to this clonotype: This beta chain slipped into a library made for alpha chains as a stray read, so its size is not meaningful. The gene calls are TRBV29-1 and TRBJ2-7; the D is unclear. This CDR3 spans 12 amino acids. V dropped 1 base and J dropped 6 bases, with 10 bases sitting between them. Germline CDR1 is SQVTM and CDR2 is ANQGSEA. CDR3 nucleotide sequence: TGCAGCGTTGAAGGCTTGTTTGCCGAGCAGTACTTC. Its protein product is CSVEGLFAEQYF.

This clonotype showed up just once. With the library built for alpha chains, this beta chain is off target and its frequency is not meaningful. The CDR3 sequence: CASSFQADSYNEQFF. The CDR3 coding sequence is TGCGCCAGCAGCTTTCAAGCGGACTCCTACAATGAGCAGTTCTTC. The rearrangement uses TRBV5-1 and TRBJ2-1; tentative D call: TRBD2 (5 bases). The germline V and J ends were trimmed by 2 bases and 0 bases, with 9 bases remaining between them. The CDR3 is 15 amino acids. Germline values: CDR1 SGHRS, CDR2 YFSETQ.

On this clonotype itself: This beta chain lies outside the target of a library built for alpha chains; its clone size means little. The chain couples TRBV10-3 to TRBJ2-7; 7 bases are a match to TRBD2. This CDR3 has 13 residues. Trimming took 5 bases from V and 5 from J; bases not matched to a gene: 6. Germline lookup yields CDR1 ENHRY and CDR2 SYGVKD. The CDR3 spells CAISSGIGDEQYF. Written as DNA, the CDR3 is TGTGCCATCAGTAGCGGGATAGGCGACGAGCAGTACTTC.

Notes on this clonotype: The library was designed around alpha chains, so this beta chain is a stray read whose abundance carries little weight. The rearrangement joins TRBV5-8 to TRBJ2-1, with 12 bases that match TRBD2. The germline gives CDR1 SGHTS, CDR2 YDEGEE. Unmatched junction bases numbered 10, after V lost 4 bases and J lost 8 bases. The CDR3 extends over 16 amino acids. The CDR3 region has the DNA TGTGCCAGCAGCAACGGACTAGCGGGGAGTCTCGATGAGCAGTTCTTC. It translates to CASSNGLAGSLDEQFF.

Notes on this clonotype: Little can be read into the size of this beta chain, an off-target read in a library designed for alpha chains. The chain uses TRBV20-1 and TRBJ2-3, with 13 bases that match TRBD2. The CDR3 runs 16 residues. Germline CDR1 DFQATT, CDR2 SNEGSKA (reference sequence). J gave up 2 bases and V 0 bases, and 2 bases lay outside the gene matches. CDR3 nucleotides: TGCAGTGCTAGAGAGGGACTAGCGGGGTCCACAGATACGCAGTATTTT. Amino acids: CSAREGLAGSTDTQYF.

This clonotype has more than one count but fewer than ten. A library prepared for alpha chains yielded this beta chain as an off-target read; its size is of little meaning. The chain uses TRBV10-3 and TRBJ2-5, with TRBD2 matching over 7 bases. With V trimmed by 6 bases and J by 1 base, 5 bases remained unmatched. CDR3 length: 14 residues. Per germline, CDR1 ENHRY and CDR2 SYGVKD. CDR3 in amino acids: CAISSGTTQETQYF. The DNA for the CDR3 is TGTGCCATCAGCTCCGGGACTACCCAAGAGACCCAGTACTTC.

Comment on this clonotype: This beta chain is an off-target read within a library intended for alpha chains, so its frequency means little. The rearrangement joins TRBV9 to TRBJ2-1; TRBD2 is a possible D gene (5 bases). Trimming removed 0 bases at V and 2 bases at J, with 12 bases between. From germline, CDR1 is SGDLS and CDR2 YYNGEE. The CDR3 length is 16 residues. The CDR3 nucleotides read TGTGCCAGCAGCGTAGAAGGTAGCGTAACCTACAATGAGCAGTTCTTC. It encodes CASSVEGSVTYNEQFF.

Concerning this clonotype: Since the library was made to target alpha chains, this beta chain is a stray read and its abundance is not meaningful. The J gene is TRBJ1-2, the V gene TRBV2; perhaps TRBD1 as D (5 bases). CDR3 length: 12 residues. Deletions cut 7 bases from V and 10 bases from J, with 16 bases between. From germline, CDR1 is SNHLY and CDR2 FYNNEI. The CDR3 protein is CASTDKLFDYTF. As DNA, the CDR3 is TGTGCCAGCACGGACAAGTTATTCGACTACACCTTC.

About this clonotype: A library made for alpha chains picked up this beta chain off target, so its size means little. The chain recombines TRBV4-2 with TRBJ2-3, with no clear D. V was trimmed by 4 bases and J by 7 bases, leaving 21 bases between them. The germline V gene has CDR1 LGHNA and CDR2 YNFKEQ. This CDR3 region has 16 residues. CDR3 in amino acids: CASSLPWGARMNTQYF. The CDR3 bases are TGTGCCAGCAGCCTCCCCTGGGGTGCCAGAATGAATACGCAGTATTTT.

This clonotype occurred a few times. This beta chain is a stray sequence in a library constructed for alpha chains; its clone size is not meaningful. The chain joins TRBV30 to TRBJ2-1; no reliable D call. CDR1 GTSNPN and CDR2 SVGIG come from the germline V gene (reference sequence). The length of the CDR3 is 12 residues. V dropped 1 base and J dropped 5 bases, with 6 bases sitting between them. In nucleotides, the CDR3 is TGTGCCTGGAGTGCCAATCACAATGAGCAGTTCTTC. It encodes CAWSANHNEQFF.

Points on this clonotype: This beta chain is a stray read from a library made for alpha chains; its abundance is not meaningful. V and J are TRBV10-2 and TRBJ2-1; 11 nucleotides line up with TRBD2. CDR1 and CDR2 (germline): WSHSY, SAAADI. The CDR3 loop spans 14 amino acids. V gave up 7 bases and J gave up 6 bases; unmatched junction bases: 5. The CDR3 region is CASTTSGGANEQFF. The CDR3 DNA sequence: TGCGCCAGCACCACTAGCGGGGGTGCCAATGAGCAGTTCTTC.

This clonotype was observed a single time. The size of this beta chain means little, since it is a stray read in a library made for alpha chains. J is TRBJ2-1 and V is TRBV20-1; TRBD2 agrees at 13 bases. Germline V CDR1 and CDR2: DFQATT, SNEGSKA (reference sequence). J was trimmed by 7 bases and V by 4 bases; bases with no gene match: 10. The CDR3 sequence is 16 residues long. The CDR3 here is CSANPGLAGVRNEQFF. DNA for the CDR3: TGCAGTGCTAATCCCGGACTAGCGGGGGTGAGGAATGAGCAGTTCTTC.

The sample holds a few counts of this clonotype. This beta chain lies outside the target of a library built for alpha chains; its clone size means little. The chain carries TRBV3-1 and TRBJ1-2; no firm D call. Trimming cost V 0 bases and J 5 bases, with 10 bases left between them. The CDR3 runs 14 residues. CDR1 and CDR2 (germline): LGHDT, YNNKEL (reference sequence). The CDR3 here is CASSQDGGEYGYTF. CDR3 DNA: TGTGCCAGCAGCCAAGATGGCGGGGAGTATGGCTACACCTTC.

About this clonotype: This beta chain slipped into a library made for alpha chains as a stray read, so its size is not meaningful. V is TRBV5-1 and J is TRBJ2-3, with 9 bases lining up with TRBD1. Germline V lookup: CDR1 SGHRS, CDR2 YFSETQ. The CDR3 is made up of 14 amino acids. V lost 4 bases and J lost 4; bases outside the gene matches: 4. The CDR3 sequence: CASSEQGAADTQYF. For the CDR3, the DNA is TGCGCCAGCAGCGAACAGGGGGCTGCAGATACGCAGTATTTT.